This paragraph reports one T cell receptor beta chain. Its antigen is not yet known. Per-base qualities were not stored, and no clone one base away is much larger. The data are from a study of CD4 T cells in relation to SARS-CoV-2 and coronaviruses (dated by TCRdb to 2020 to 2023). Background for the entire study: The ViraFEST assay cultured PBMCs with antigen for roughly nine days, then sequenced TCR beta CDR3s to find antigen-specific clonal expansions. The negative reference condition was either a culture with an HIV-1 Nef peptide pool or a culture with no peptide. HLA restriction was mapped for shared crossreactive spike epitopes using patient-derived lymphoblastoid cell lines. At the level of individual TCR clonotypes, the study measured memory CD4+ T cell crossreactivity between SARS-CoV-2 spike protein and common cold coronavirus spike proteins. The Adaptive Biotechnologies TCR-sequencing kit was used for samples from a few pre-COVID donors and for the naive versus memory experiments, whereas the other data were Illumina-based. A different TCR-beta assay, based on Illumina, was used to sequence expansion assays from other donors in the study. The research as a whole found: Memory CD4+ clonotypes crossrecognizing SARS-CoV-2 and at least one common cold coronavirus spike were found in around 65% of donors. Crossreactivity analysis was centred on spike protein, so crossreactivity against other viral proteins was not assessed. Crossreactive clones showed significantly weaker SARS-CoV-2-driven expansion than monoreactive clones, consistent with antigenic imprinting. Because no donor provided both pre-pandemic and post-infection samples, tracing the source of pre-existing responses was limited. Small numbers of patients and of tested TCRs limited the study.

CD4+ T cells from unexposed donors were collected before the COVID-19 pandemic (2011-2018). After more than 9 days of culture, CD4+ T cells were isolated with the EasySep CD4+ T cell isolation kit. As cell number allowed, CD4+ T cells from unexposed donors were tested for reactivity to SARS-CoV-2 S and N and to four common cold coronavirus spike pools. Roughly 1.9 million PBMCs per well were cultured in IMDM with roughly 5% human AB serum and 7.5 to 10 IU/ml IL-2. Half of the culture medium was replaced with fresh IL-2-containing medium on days 3 and 7. In general, every peptide culture condition was set up in three replicate wells. The leukapheresis product for the unexposed donors was obtained through commercial purchase. Ficoll-Paque PLUS gradient centrifugation was used to isolate PBMCs from leukapheresis product or whole blood. PBMCs were either used fresh in the expansion assay or cryopreserved at -140 degrees C. The QIAamp Micro DNA Kit was used to extract genomic DNA from the CD4+ T cells.

From its cysteine to its phenylalanine, the CDR3 spans 16 amino acids. Only the CDR3 DNA is retained, 48 bases long and in frame from the first base. From V the trimming removes 7 bases and from J it removes 4 bases, while the gene matches leave 4 bases of the junction unaccounted for. CDR1 and CDR2 were assigned from the germline V gene as MDHEN and SYDVKM. Library preparation was by the immunoSEQ multiplex PCR assay. As for the authors' bioinformatics: During preprocessing, nonproductive sequences were removed, as were CDR3s that did not start with C, did not end with F or W, or were shorter than 7 amino acids. Antigen-specific clonotypes were called with the MANAFEST web app, based on expansion relative to reference and other culture wells. A clone counted as positive if significantly expanded in 2 of 3 replicate wells versus the reference culture at FDR below 0.05. For a clone to be considered positive, significant expansion relative to all other tandem wells and an odds ratio above 5 were also required. CDR3 homology was measured as pairwise Levenshtein distance, computed with the stringdist R package after trimming three terminal residues from each end. TCRdb took this table from immuneACCESS and kept in-frame rearrangements with V and J called. Such tables lack part of the clones; where checked against another copy, unresolved V genes explain under half of the gap, and the rest is unexplained. V and J calls and clone size come straight from that table; D and trimming were deduced from the DNA. The sample profile shows 18,000 or so clones; over 65% of them were found once. The ten top clones hold approximately 28% of the sample.

The sequence came from a human donor in good health. The sequencing input was CD4+ T cells from PBMCs, cultured in vitro. The rearranged segments are TRBV28 and TRBJ2-1; the junction holds 16 bases that match TRBD2. The CDR3 region has the sequence CASTKGLAGGYNEQFF. The DNA reads as follows: TGTGCCAGCACCAAGGGACTAGCGGGAGGGTACAATGAGCAGTTCTTC.